This TCR beta chain was sequenced for a study of breast tumors, draining lymph nodes, adjacent tissues. Findings and limits, study-wide: Tumor TCR diversity was below lymph nodes but above nontumor tissue.

This clonotype was counted a few times. The antigen remains unidentified. A clone one base away is much larger, so this may be a read error. Germline V gene sequence: CDR1 SGHTS, CDR2 YDEGEE. CDR3 length equals 15 residues. The V gene lost 0 bases and the J gene lost 4 bases, with 13 bases spanning the gap. TCRdb passed the multiplex PCR reads through MiXCR, listing each CDR3 protein once. The repertoire holds about 180,000 distinct CDR3 sequences, with approximately 30% as singletons. Breast cancer patients provided tissue from their axillary draining lymph nodes. The sequencing sample was made of axillary lymph node tissue. V and J are TRBV5-8 and TRBJ1-2; D is unclear. This clonotype was sampled from a female donor with breast cancer. Some clones in this sample may be carry-over from other donors' samples. DNA for the CDR3: TGTGCCAGCAGCTTGGCTGGTACGGAGGGCTATGGCTACACCTTC. Its protein is CASSLAGTEGYGYTF.